This entry concerns a single T cell receptor beta chain. CDR1 is SGHNT, CDR2 YYREEE, per germline (reference sequence). Trimming took 5 bases from V and 1 from J, leaving 9 bases between them. CDR3 size: 13 residues. The table came from immunoSEQ multiplex PCR; TCRdb's copy has only in-frame clones and leaves some out. The data contain under 50,000 clones, roughly three quarters of them singletons. This sample is drawn from a study of radiotherapy plus CTLA-4 blockade in lung cancer. V and J are TRBV5-4 and TRBJ1-2; D remains ambiguous. The sample was peripheral blood, taken from a patient treated with radiotherapy plus ipilimumab. This receptor was identified in a human donor with non-small cell lung cancer that progressed on radiotherapy plus ipilimumab. The CDR3, as DNA: TGTGCCAGCAGTCCCAGGAATAACTATGGCTACACCTTC. It yields the protein CASSPRNNYGYTF.